These 32 T cell receptor beta chains share one sample of origin, sequenced in a study of T cells in Graves' hyperthyroidism and ophthalmopathy. Researchers took RNA transcripts and amplified the TCR beta CDR3 regions from them. The HTBI set primed first-round TCR CDR3 RT-PCR. TCRdb used MiXCR to reprocess the multiplex PCR reads, holding one entry per CDR3 protein. The sample holds more than 50,000 distinct CDR3 sequences, around 48% seen once. Sequencing used blood. The receptor set was obtained from a young woman with Graves' ophthalmopathy.

A note on this clonotype: This may arise from a read error, as a much more abundant clone is one base away. The chain links TRBV30 to TRBJ1-1; no firm D call. Germline CDR1 GTSNPN, CDR2 SVGIG (reference sequence). The CDR3 totals 12 residues. CDR3 region: CARRTVGTEAFF. CDR3 nucleotides: TGTGCCCGGAGAACTGTTGGCACTGAAGCTTTCTTT.

This clonotype appeared a few times. The chain has TRBV10-2 and TRBJ2-3; 8 bases fit TRBD2. The CDR3 is 13 residues long. V shed 2 bases, J shed 8 bases, and the junction held 3 bases outside the gene matches. The germline V gene has CDR1 WSHSY and CDR2 SAAADI. Written as DNA, the CDR3 is TGCGCCAGCAGTGAGGGACTAGCAGCTACGCAGTATTTT. It yields the protein CASSEGLAATQYF.

To note about this clonotype: The limits of the CDR3 on the DNA are not certain, so only TCRdb's listed CDR3 is given. V gene TRBV14 combines with J gene TRBJ1-4; the listed D gene, TRBD1, was not tested against the DNA. The CDR3 contains 18 residues when both ends are counted. Germline CDR1 and CDR2: SGHDN and FVKESK. CDR3 in amino acids: CASSQGSAVLRAREKLFF.

This chain uses TRBV19 with TRBJ1-1; tentative D call: TRBD1 (5 bases). Germline CDR1 is LNHDA and CDR2 is SQIVND (reference sequence). Trimming left V 8 bases short and J 3 bases short, with 16 bases between. The CDR3 has 14 residues. CDR3 in DNA: TGTGCCAGTCGCACGCGGGGCCCGGACACTGAAGCTTTCTTT. Protein product: CASRTRGPDTEAFF.

This clonotype was seen only once. V is TRBV14 and J is TRBJ1-1, with D unresolved. Per germline, CDR1 SGHDN and CDR2 FVKESK. Trimming stripped 4 bases from V and 11 bases from J, with 8 bases between. The CDR3 is made up of 10 amino acids. This CDR3 is CASSLTGAFF. The CDR3 coding sequence is TGTGCCAGCAGCCTTACCGGGGCTTTCTTT.

The chain links TRBV2 to TRBJ1-2; 7 positions match TRBD1. Germline values: CDR1 SNHLY, CDR2 FYNNEI. The CDR3 extends over 15 amino acids. The junction had 14 bases not matched to a gene; V was cut back by 8 bases and J by 5 bases. CDR3 amino acids: CASQDRTQTLYGYTF. CDR3 nucleotide sequence: TGTGCCAGCCAGGACAGGACCCAAACATTATATGGCTACACCTTC.

This chain links TRBV6-5 with TRBJ1-2; a weak D match, TRBD1 (6 bases). Trimming took 2 bases from V and 12 from J, leaving 19 bases between them. Germline lookup yields CDR1 MNHEY and CDR2 SVGAGI. This CDR3 is built from 14 residues. CDR3 coding DNA: TGTGCCAGCAGTTACACGCTGGGACAAACTGGAAACACCTTC. Translated, it gives CASSYTLGQTGNTF.

Points on this clonotype: One end of the junction fails to match germline, which may point to a read error. The genes are TRBV11-2 and TRBJ2-1; the match to TRBD2 covers 11 bases. The germline CDR1 and CDR2 sequences are SGHAT and FQNNGV. This CDR3 has 17 residues. CDR3 nucleotide sequence: TGTGCCAGCGGCTTTGTGACTAGCGGGACGATTGGCAATGAGCAGTTCTTC. This encodes CASGFVTSGTIGNEQFF.

The V and J genes are TRBV20-1 and TRBJ1-5, with D possibly matching TRBD1 (6 bases). This CDR3 region has 13 residues. With 1 base removed from V and 4 bases from J, the gap between germline ends came to 8 bases. Germline V lookup: CDR1 DFQATT, CDR2 SNEGSKA (reference sequence). In nucleotides, the CDR3 is TGCAGTGCTAGAGCCGACAGGAATCAGCCCCAGCATTTT. Translated, it gives CSARADRNQPQHF.

This clonotype has at least ten counts. The chain uses TRBV27 and TRBJ1-6, with D maybe TRBD1 (6 bases). V gave up 3 bases and J gave up 7 bases, with 10 bases separating them. This CDR3 spans 14 amino acids. Germline V gene lookup returns CDR1 MNHEY and CDR2 SMNVEV (reference sequence). The CDR3 DNA reads TGTGCCAGCAGTTTTGTACAGGGAAATTCACCCCTCCACTTT. Residues: CASSFVQGNSPLHF.

At least ten counts were recorded for this clonotype. The chain recombines TRBV5-4 with TRBJ2-3; weak D call: TRBD2 (7 bases). The V end was cut by 4 bases, the J end by 2 bases, with 14 bases between. The V gene's germline CDR1 is SGHNT and CDR2 YYREEE (reference sequence). CDR3 length: 15 residues. The DNA for the CDR3 is TGTGCCAGCAGCAGGGGGGAGGGAATCACAGATACGCAGTATTTT. This sequence encodes CASSRGEGITDTQYF.

On this clonotype: At one boundary the junction diverges from the germline segment, which might be a read error. The rearrangement uses TRBV7-7 and TRBJ1-1, with D perhaps matching TRBD1 (5 bases). Germline CDR1 SSHAT, CDR2 FNYEAQ (reference sequence). This CDR3 is 13 amino acids long. CDR3 residues: CASSLSKDTGAFF. DNA for the CDR3: TGTGCTAGCAGCTTATCTAAGGACACTGGAGCTTTCTTT.

This clonotype has at least ten counts. The chain is built from TRBV28 and TRBJ2-7; D not certain. This CDR3 is 14 amino acids long. The V and J ends lost 1 base and 4 bases respectively, with 11 bases between them. The V gene's germline CDR1 is MDHEN and CDR2 SYDVKM. The CDR3 reads CASSLSMPEYEQYF. CDR3 nucleotides: TGTGCCAGCAGTTTATCGATGCCCGAGTACGAGCAGTACTTC.

The table lists this clonotype with many counts. This chain joins TRBV9 and TRBJ2-1; TRBD2 agrees at 7 bases. Germline trimming cut 4 bases from V and 3 bases from J; bases unmatched to any gene: 13. CDR1 and CDR2 (germline): SGDLS, YYNGEE. The CDR3 is made up of 17 amino acids. Here the CDR3 reads CASSPSASGPLYNEQFF. CDR3 nucleotide sequence: TGTGCCAGCAGCCCATCGGCTAGCGGACCACTCTACAATGAGCAGTTCTTC.

This clonotype was observed at least ten times. V is TRBV7-9 and J is TRBJ2-7; 11 positions match TRBD1. The junction had 9 bases not matched to a gene; V was cut back by 5 bases and J by 9 bases. Germline V gene data show CDR1 as SEHNR and CDR2 as FQNEAQ (reference sequence). The CDR3 extends over 14 amino acids. The CDR3: CASSPRGQGGGQYF. The CDR3 bases are TGTGCCAGCAGCCCCCGGGGACAGGGGGGTGGGCAGTACTTC.

In regard to this clonotype: In this CDR3 the conserved last residue, phenylalanine or tryptophan, is missing, so a read error is likely. V usage is TRBV28 and J usage is TRBJ1-2, with 7 bases fitting TRBD1. This CDR3 spans 13 amino acids. Germline CDR1 is MDHEN and CDR2 is SYDVKM. In DNA form, the CDR3 reads TGTGCCAGCAGTCGACAGGGTAACTATGGTTACACCCTC. This gives the protein CASSRQGNYGYTL.

Many counts were recorded for this clonotype. The junction departs from germline at one end; a sequencing error may be responsible. This rearrangement joins TRBV11-2 to TRBJ1-1, with D unresolved. The CDR3 consists of 15 residues. CDR1 and CDR2 (germline): SGHAT, FQNNGV. For the CDR3, the DNA is TGTGCCAGCAGCCTAGAACAGATTTGGAACACTGAAGCTTTCTTT. This sequence encodes CASSLEQIWNTEAFF. Combining the CDR3 with reference TRBV11-2 and TRBJ1-1 gives the whole variable domain EAGVAQSPRYKIIEKRQSVAFWCNPISGHATLYWYQQILGQGPKLLIQFQNNGVVDDSQLPKDRFSAERLKGVDSTLKIQPAKLEDSAVYLCASSLEQIWNTEAFFGQGTRLTVV.

This clonotype has ten or more counts. The rearrangement uses TRBV19 and TRBJ2-3, with TRBD2 matching over 15 bases. The CDR3 covers 15 residues. From germline, CDR1 is LNHDA and CDR2 SQIVND (reference sequence). J was trimmed by 6 bases and V by 6 bases; bases with no gene match: 4. This CDR3 reads CASSRTSGRGDTQYF. CDR3 in DNA: TGTGCCAGTAGCCGGACTAGCGGGAGGGGGGATACGCAGTATTTT.

This clonotype showed up just once. The conserved phenylalanine or tryptophan is not found at the CDR3 terminus, so this likely reflects a read error. V usage is TRBV6-1 and J usage is TRBJ1-5; D might be TRBD1 (5 bases). V lost 6 bases, J lost 5 bases, and 17 bases lay in between. The germline V gene has CDR1 MNHNS and CDR2 SASEGT. There are 15 residues in the CDR3. CDR3: CASSEHSPGYQPQHL. The CDR3 DNA reads TGTGCCAGCAGCGAGCACAGCCCAGGGTATCAGCCCCAGCATCTT.

This clonotype was detected only once. The chain employs TRBV2 and TRBJ2-7; 14 positions agree with TRBD2. The CDR3 contains 13 residues. The junction had 4 bases not matched to a gene; V was cut back by 6 bases and J by 9 bases. Germline CDR1 is SNHLY and CDR2 is FYNNEI. CDR3 DNA: TGTGCCAGCAGGGGACTAGCGGGGGAAGGGCAGTACTTC. Residues: CASRGLAGEGQYF. The entire variable domain, with the rest obtained from reference TRBV2 and TRBJ2-7, is as follows: EPEVTQTPSHQVTQMGQEVILRCVPISNHLYFYWYRQILGQKVEFLVSFYNNEISEKSEIFDDQFSVERPDGSNFTLKIRSTKLEDSAMYFCASRGLAGEGQYFGPGTRLTVT.

The sample holds many counts of this clonotype. The rearrangement joins TRBV12-3 or TRBV12-4 to TRBJ2-3; D may be TRBD1 (6 bases). The CDR3 sequence is 14 residues long. V gave up 7 bases and J gave up 1 base, with 12 bases separating them. The CDR3 coding sequence is TGTGCCAGCAATAACAGGGAACGCACAGATACGCAGTATTTT. As protein: CASNNRERTDTQYF.

Note on this clonotype: The germline gene is not matched at one end of the junction; a read error may be the cause. The V and J genes are TRBV29-1 and TRBJ1-1; possibly TRBD1 for D (6 bases). CDR1 and CDR2 from the germline V gene are SQVTM and ANQGSEA. The CDR3 contains 13 residues. The CDR3, as DNA: TGCGGCGTGGTGGGGGACATGAACACTGAAGCTTTCTTT. Its translation is CGVVGDMNTEAFF.

This clonotype was observed at least ten times. V and J are TRBV5-5 and TRBJ1-2; D is unclear. The CDR3 has 13 amino acids. V gave up 4 bases and J gave up 9 bases, with 16 bases separating them. Germline loops: CDR1 SGHKS, CDR2 YYEKEE (reference sequence). CDR3 residues: CASSPRAYDSYTF. CDR3 coding DNA: TGTGCCAGCAGCCCCCGGGCCTACGACAGCTACACCTTC.

This clonotype was seen at least ten times. The chain combines TRBV9 with TRBJ2-5; 7 nucleotides line up with TRBD1. Looked up from germline, CDR1 is SGDLS and CDR2 is YYNGEE. V was pared by 4 bases and J by 4 bases, with 7 bases of the junction left unmatched. The CDR3 consists of 14 residues. The CDR3 bases are TGTGCCAGCAGCCCTCGAGGGGGCGGAGAGACCCAGTACTTC. It encodes CASSPRGGGETQYF.

The genes are TRBV11-2 and TRBJ2-2, with TRBD2 matching over 12 bases. Germline V gives CDR1 SGHAT, CDR2 FQNNGV. The CDR3 consists of 15 residues. V gave up 4 bases and J gave up 6 bases; unmatched junction bases: 3. CDR3 residues: CASSSTSGSSGELFF. CDR3 coding DNA: TGTGCCAGCAGCTCGACTAGCGGGAGTTCCGGGGAGCTGTTTTTT.

This clonotype was detected ten times or more. The chain has TRBV5-4 and TRBJ2-7; 7 nucleotides agree with TRBD1. CDR3 length equals 16 residues. The germline V gene has CDR1 SGHNT and CDR2 YYREEE (reference sequence). V lost 3 bases and J lost 4; bases outside the gene matches: 13. The CDR3 nucleotides read TGTGCCAGCAGCTCGACAGGGTGGTTAGCAGCGTACGAGCAGTACTTC. Its translation is CASSSTGWLAAYEQYF.

This clonotype has at least ten counts. The V call is TRBV11-2, the J call TRBJ2-5; 9 positions agree with TRBD1. J gave up 1 base and V 1 base, and 7 bases lay outside the gene matches. CDR1 is SGHAT, CDR2 FQNNGV, per germline. The CDR3 covers 17 residues. The CDR3 nucleotides are TGTGCCAGCAGCTTAGGGGGACAGGGTTTCTCCCAAGAGACCCAGTACTTC. This encodes CASSLGGQGFSQETQYF.

This clonotype appeared many times. The chain is built from TRBV11-3 and TRBJ2-3; D unresolved. The CDR3 is 15 residues long. Trimming removed 5 bases from V and 0 bases from J, with 12 bases in between. Looked up from germline, CDR1 is SGHNT and CDR2 is YENEEA. The CDR3 DNA reads as TGTGCCAGCAGCCTGAGCCCAGCTAGCACAGATACGCAGTATTTT. This translates into CASSLSPASTDTQYF.

This clonotype has ten or more counts. CDR3 loop: CSAKRLAGFNEQFF. In DNA, the CDR3 is TGCAGTGCTAAACGACTAGCGGGTTTTAATGAGCAGTTCTTC. The V and J genes are TRBV20-1 and TRBJ2-1; 10 positions agree with TRBD2. The CDR3 is made up of 14 amino acids. V shed 4 bases and J 7 bases; nucleotides not matched to a gene: 7. The germline V gene has CDR1 DFQATT and CDR2 SNEGSKA (reference sequence).

To note about this clonotype: A read error is possible here, since a much larger clone lies one base away. This rearrangement joins TRBV11-1 to TRBJ2-7; D possibly corresponds to TRBD1 (5 bases). The CDR3 consists of 17 residues. Germline V CDR1 and CDR2: SGHAT, FQDESV (reference sequence). This CDR3 reads CASSQGSILVSAYEQYF. Written as DNA, the CDR3 is TGCGCCAGCAGCCAGGGCTCCATTTTGGTGAGCGCCTACGAGCAGTACTTC. The full variable domain, rest sourced from reference TRBV11-1 and TRBJ2-7, is EAEVAQSPRYKITEKSQAVAFWCDPISGHATLYWYRQILGQGPELLVQFQDESVVDDSQLPKDRFSAERLKGVDSTLKIQPAELGDSAMYLCASSQGSILVSAYEQYFGPGTRLTVT.

This chain joins TRBV30 and TRBJ1-5, with D perhaps matching TRBD1 (6 bases). In germline, CDR1 is GTSNPN, CDR2 SVGIG (reference sequence). The CDR3 runs to 15 residues. V was clipped by 0 bases and J by 3 bases, with 12 bases between them. This CDR3 is CAWSVAGHNNQPQHF. CDR3 bases: TGTGCCTGGAGTGTAGCGGGACACAACAATCAGCCCCAGCATTTT.

This clonotype has ten or more counts. The J gene is TRBJ2-2, the V gene TRBV9, with D perhaps TRBD1 (6 bases). The CDR3 has 15 residues. CDR1 SGDLS and CDR2 YYNGEE come from the germline V gene. Trimming pared 4 bases from V and 7 bases from J, leaving 17 bases between. CDR3 sequence (DNA): TGTGCCAGCAGCCCCTGGGACATCCTAAACGGGGAGCTGTTTTTT. Its protein is CASSPWDILNGELFF.